The rows below give T cell receptor beta chains drawn from one sample of a study of regulatory T cells in long-lasting Graves disease. TCRdb itself ran the multiplex PCR reads through MiXCR, one entry per CDR3 protein. The table has some 600,000 distinct CDR3 sequences, around 15% seen once. This sample also belongs to another study, concerning T cells in Graves' hyperthyroidism and ophthalmopathy.

The sample consisted of peripheral blood mononuclear cells (PBMCs), taken at new diagnosis, from a patient treated with antithyroid drugs. The receptor set was obtained from a man between 18 and 29 years old with Graves disease. Each CDR3 is given with its conserved first and last residue. D genes are given only for firm matches. Expanded clones get a size class; other rows say once, few or many, or leave the size out.

J: TRBJ1-2
length: 13
D: .
size: many
V: TRBV12-3/TRBV12-4
CDR3: CASSFTDNYGYTF
DNA: TGTGCCAGCAGTTTTACAGACAACTATGGCTACACCTTC

J: TRBJ2-1
length: 16
D: TRBD2
size: many
V: TRBV7-9
CDR3: CASSFGAGVSYNEQFF
DNA: TGTGCCAGCAGCTTCGGGGCGGGAGTCTCCTACAATGAGCAGTTCTTC

J: TRBJ2-3
length: 15
D: .
size: .
V: TRBV6-1
CDR3: CASSPGPLAVDTQYF
DNA: TGTGCCAGCAGCCCCGGGCCCCTAGCTGTGGATACGCAGTATTTT

J: TRBJ2-1
length: 13
D: TRBD2
size: .
V: TRBV19
CDR3: CASSIVGGPEQFF
DNA: TGTGCCAGTAGTATAGTGGGAGGGCCGGAGCAGTTCTTC

J: TRBJ1-6
length: 12
D: .
size: .
V: TRBV29-1
CDR3: CSVGTENSPLHF
DNA: TGCAGCGTTGGGACAGAAAATTCACCCCTCCACTTT

J: TRBJ1-5
length: 16
D: TRBD1
size: many
V: TRBV2
CDR3: CASSEARTGTHQPQHF
DNA: TGTGCCAGCAGTGAAGCGAGGACAGGGACTCATCAGCCCCAGCATTTT

J: TRBJ2-2
length: 19
D: TRBD2
size: few
V: TRBV4-3
CDR3: CASSQRTSGRAEFGGELFF
DNA: TGCGCCAGCAGCCAAAGGACTAGCGGGAGGGCCGAATTTGGCGGGGAGCTGTTTTTT

J: TRBJ2-2
length: 15
D: TRBD1
size: few
V: TRBV4-1
CDR3: CASGRVGQGTGELFF
DNA: TGCGCCAGCGGTCGGGTGGGACAGGGCACCGGGGAGCTGTTTTTT

J: TRBJ2-5
length: 11
D: .
size: many
V: TRBV29-1
CDR3: CSSWWQETQYF
DNA: TGCAGCTCCTGGTGGCAAGAGACCCAGTACTTC

J: TRBJ2-3
length: 15
D: .
size: .
V: TRBV7-9
CDR3: CASSPIILSTDTQYF
DNA: TGTGCCAGCAGCCCCATTATCCTAAGCACAGATACGCAGTATTTT

J: TRBJ2-7
length: 14
D: .
size: few
V: TRBV20-1
CDR3: CSARDQGQVYEQYF
DNA: TGCAGTGCTAGAGATCAAGGGCAGGTATACGAGCAGTACTTC

J: TRBJ2-7
length: 15
D: .
size: .
V: TRBV13
CDR3: CASSSTQQRDYEQYF
DNA: TGTGCCAGCAGCTCCACCCAGCAAAGGGATTACGAGCAGTACTTC

J: TRBJ2-7
length: 14
D: TRBD1
size: few
V: TRBV29-1
CDR3: CSGKDRGPAYEQYF
DNA: TGCAGCGGCAAGGACAGGGGCCCCGCCTACGAGCAGTACTTC

J: TRBJ1-2
length: 14
D: .
size: .
V: TRBV7-9
CDR3: CASSSFTDSYGYTF
DNA: TGTGCCAGCAGCTCCTTCACGGATTCTTATGGCTACACCTTC

J: TRBJ2-5
length: 15
D: TRBD2
size: many
V: TRBV2
CDR3: CASTGGLAGKETQYF
DNA: TGTGCCAGCACTGGGGGGCTAGCGGGAAAAGAGACCCAGTACTTC

J: TRBJ2-1
length: 13
D: TRBD2
size: few
V: TRBV28
CDR3: CASRKTSVYEQFF
DNA: TGTGCCAGCAGAAAGACTAGCGTCTATGAGCAGTTCTTC

J: TRBJ2-3
length: 14
D: .
size: many
V: TRBV2
CDR3: CASMTGLGADTQYF
DNA: TGTGCCAGCATGACAGGTCTGGGTGCAGATACGCAGTATTTT

J: TRBJ1-2
length: 19
D: .
size: many
V: TRBV12-3/TRBV12-4
CDR3: CASSLRGRGVLVYDYGYTF
DNA: TGTGCCAGCAGTTTACGAGGGAGGGGGGTCCTTGTTTATGACTATGGCTACACCTTC

J: TRBJ2-2
length: 16
D: .
size: .
V: TRBV5-4
CDR3: CASSTGLGRRNGELFF
DNA: TGTGCCAGCAGCACAGGCCTAGGGAGACGAAACGGGGAGCTGTTTTTT

J: TRBJ2-3
length: 13
D: .
size: many
V: TRBV30
CDR3: CAFRTSSTDTQYF
DNA: TGTGCCTTCCGGACTTCTAGCACAGATACGCAGTATTTT

J: TRBJ2-1
length: 16
D: .
size: .
V: TRBV7-9
CDR3: CASSPSRKSSYNEQFF
DNA: TGTGCCAGCAGTCCTAGCCGGAAGAGCTCCTACAATGAGCAGTTCTTC

J: TRBJ1-1
length: 12
D: .
size: many
V: TRBV6-1
CDR3: CASKVFLTEAFF
DNA: TGTGCCAGCAAGGTATTTTTGACTGAAGCTTTCTTT

J: TRBJ2-1
length: 15
D: TRBD2
size: .
V: TRBV29-1
CDR3: CSVAGLARGYNEQFF
DNA: TGCAGCGTTGCGGGACTAGCGAGAGGCTACAATGAGCAGTTCTTC

J: TRBJ2-7
length: 16
D: TRBD1
size: few
V: TRBV6-4
CDR3: CASIPGQGQGAYEQYF
DNA: TGTGCCAGCATACCGGGACAGGGCCAGGGGGCCTACGAGCAGTACTTC

J: TRBJ2-1
length: 15
D: TRBD2
size: many
V: TRBV5-1
CDR3: CASSPAGKDYNEQFF
DNA: TGCGCCAGCAGCCCAGCGGGAAAGGACTACAATGAGCAGTTCTTC

J: TRBJ1-5
length: 14
D: TRBD1
size: many
V: TRBV2
CDR3: CASNPGQVQGPQHF
DNA: TGTGCCAGCAATCCGGGACAGGTACAGGGGCCCCAGCATTTT

J: TRBJ2-7
length: 15
D: TRBD2
size: many
V: TRBV6-1
CDR3: CASSPPGLASYEQYF
DNA: TGTGCCAGCAGTCCCCCGGGACTAGCGTCCTACGAGCAGTACTTC